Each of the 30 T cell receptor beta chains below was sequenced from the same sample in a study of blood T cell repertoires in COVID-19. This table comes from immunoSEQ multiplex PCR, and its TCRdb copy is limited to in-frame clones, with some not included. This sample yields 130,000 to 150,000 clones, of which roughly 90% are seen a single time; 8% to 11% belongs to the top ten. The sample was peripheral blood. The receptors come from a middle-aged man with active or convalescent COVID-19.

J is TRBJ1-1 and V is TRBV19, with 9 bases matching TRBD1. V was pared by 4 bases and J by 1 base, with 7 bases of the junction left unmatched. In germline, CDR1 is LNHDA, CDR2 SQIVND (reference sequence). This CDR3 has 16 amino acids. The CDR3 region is CASSKDRGERNTEAFF. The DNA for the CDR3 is TGTGCCAGTAGTAAGGACAGGGGCGAGAGGAACACTGAAGCTTTCTTT.

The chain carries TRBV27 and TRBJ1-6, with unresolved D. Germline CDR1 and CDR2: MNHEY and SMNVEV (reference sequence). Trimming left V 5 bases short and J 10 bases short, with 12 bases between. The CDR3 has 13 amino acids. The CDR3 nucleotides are TGTGCCAGCAGTCCCGGAGGACTCTCACCCCTCCACTTT. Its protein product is CASSPGGLSPLHF.

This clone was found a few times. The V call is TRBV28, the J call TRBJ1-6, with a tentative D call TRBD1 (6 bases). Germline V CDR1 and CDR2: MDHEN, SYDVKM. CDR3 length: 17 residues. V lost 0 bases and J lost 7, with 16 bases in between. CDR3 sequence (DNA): TGTGCCAGCAGTTTATGGTCTACACAGGGCGACAATTCACCCCTCCACTTT. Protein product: CASSLWSTQGDNSPLHF. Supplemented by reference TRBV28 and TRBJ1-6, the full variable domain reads DVKVTQSSRYLVKRTGEKVFLECVQDMDHENMFWYRQDPGLGLRLIYFSYDVKMKEKGDIPEGYSVSREKKERFSLILESASTNQTSMYLCASSLWSTQGDNSPLHFGNGTRLTVT.

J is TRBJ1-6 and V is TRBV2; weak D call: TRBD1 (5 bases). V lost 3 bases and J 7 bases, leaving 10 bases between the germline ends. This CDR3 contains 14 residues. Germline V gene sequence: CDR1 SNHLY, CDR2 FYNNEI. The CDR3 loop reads CASSEAGWNSPLHF. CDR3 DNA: TGTGCCAGCAGTGAGGCAGGGTGGAATTCACCCCTCCACTTT.

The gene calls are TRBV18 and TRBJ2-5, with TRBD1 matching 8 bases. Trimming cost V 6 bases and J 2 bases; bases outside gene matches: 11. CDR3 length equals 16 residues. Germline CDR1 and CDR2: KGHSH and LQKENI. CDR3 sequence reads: CASSSNPGGWQETQYF. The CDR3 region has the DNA TGTGCCAGCTCTTCCAACCCAGGGGGCTGGCAAGAGACCCAGTACTTC.

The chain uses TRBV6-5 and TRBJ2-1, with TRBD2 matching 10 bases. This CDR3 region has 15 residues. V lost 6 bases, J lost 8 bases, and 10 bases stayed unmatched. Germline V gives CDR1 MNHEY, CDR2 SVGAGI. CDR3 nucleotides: TGTGCCAGCAGCCACGCCCTAGCGGGAGTGGATGAGCAGTTCTTC. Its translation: CASSHALAGVDEQFF.

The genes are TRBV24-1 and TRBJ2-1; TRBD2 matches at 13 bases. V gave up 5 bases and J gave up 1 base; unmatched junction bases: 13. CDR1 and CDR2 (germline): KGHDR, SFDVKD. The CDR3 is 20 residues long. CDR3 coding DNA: TGTGCCACCAGTGGCTTGGGTGGGACTAGCGGGACCGATTCCTACAATGAGCAGTTCTTC. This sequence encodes CATSGLGGTSGTDSYNEQFF.

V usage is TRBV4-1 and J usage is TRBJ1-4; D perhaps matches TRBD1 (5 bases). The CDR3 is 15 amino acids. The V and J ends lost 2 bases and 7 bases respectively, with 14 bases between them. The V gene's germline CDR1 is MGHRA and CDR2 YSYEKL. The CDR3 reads CASSQLARRGEKLFF. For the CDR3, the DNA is TGCGCCAGCAGCCAATTGGCCAGGAGGGGTGAAAAACTGTTTTTT.

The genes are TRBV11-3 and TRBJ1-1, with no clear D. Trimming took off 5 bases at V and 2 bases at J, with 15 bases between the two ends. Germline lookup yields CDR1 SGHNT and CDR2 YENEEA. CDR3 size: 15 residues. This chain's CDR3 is CASSPSGSLNTEAFF. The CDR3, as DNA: TGTGCCAGCAGCCCATCCGGGTCCCTTAACACTGAAGCTTTCTTT.

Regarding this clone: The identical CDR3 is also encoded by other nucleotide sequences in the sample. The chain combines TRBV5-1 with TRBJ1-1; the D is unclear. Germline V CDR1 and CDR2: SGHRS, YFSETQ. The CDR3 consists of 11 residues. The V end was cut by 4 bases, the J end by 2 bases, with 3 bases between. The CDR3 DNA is TGCGCCAGCAGCGGCAACACTGAAGCTTTCTTT. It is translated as CASSGNTEAFF.

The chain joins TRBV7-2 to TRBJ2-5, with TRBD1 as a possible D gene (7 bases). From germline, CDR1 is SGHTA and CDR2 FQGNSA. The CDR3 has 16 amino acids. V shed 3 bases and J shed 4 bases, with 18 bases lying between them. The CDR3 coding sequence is TGTGCCAGCAGCTTGACAGGGTTAGCGGTTAGAGAGACCCAGTACTTC. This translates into CASSLTGLAVRETQYF.

CDR3 sequence: CATSSRGLGNQPQHF. The CDR3 nucleotides are TGTGCCACCTCGAGCAGGGGATTGGGCAATCAGCCCCAGCATTTT. This chain links TRBV2 with TRBJ1-5; tentative D call: TRBD1 (6 bases). Per the germline V gene, CDR1 is SNHLY and CDR2 is FYNNEI. Deletions cut 10 bases from V and 2 bases from J, with 18 bases between. The CDR3 loop spans 15 amino acids.

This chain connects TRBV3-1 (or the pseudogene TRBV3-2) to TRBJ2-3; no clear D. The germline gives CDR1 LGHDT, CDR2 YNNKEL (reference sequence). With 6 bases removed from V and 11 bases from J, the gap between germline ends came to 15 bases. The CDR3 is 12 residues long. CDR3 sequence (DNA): TGTGCCAGCAGTAACGCGGAATCGGGGCAGTATTTT. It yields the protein CASSNAESGQYF.

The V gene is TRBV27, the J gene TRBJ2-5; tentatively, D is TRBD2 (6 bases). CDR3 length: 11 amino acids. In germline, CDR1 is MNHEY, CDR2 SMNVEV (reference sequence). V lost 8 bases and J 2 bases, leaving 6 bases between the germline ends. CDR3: CASRGQETQYF. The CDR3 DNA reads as TGTGCCAGCCGGGGGCAAGAGACCCAGTACTTC.

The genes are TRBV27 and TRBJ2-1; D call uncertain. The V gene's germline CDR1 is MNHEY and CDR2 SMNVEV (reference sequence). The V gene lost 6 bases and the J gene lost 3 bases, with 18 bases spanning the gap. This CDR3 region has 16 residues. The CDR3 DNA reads TGTGCCAGCAGCCGAACGAGCATCCCAGGCTACAATGAGCAGTTCTTC. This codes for CASSRTSIPGYNEQFF.

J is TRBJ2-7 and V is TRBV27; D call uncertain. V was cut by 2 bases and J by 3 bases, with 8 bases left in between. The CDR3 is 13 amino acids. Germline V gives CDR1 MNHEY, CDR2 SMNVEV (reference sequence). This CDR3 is CASSLHSRYEQYF. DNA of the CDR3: TGTGCCAGCAGTTTACACTCACGCTACGAGCAGTACTTC.

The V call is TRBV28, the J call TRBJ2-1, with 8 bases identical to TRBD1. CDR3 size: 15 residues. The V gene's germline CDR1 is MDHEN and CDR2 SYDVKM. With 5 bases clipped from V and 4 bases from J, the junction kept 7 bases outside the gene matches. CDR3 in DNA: TGTGCCAGCAGTATTTCCGGGACAGGTTACAATGAGCAGTTCTTC. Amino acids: CASSISGTGYNEQFF.

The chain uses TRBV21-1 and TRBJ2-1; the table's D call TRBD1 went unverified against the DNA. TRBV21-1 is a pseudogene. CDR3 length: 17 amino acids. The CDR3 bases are TGTGCCAGCAGCCGAAAAGGGGACAGGGGGCAGGAAGGGGAGCAGTTCTTC. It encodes CASSRKGDRGQEGEQFF.

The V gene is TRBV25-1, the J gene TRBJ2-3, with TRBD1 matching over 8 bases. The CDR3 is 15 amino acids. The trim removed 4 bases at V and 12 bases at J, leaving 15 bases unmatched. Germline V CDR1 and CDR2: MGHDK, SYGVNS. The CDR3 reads CASSATGAAGKSQYF. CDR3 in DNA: TGTGCCAGCAGTGCGACAGGGGCCGCCGGGAAAAGTCAGTATTTT.

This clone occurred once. The CDR3 sequence: CASSQDRQSHSPLHF. DNA of the CDR3: TGTGCCAGCAGCCAAGACCGACAGAGCCATTCACCCCTCCACTTT. The chain combines TRBV4-2 with TRBJ1-6; perhaps TRBD1 as D (5 bases). CDR1 is LGHNA and CDR2 is YNFKEQ in the germline V gene. The CDR3 sequence is 15 residues long. The V end lost 0 bases, the J end lost 8 bases, and 11 bases lay between the germline ends.

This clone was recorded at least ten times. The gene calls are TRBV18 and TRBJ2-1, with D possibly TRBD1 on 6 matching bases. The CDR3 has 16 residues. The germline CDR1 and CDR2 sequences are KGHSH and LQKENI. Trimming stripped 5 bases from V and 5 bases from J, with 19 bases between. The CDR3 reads CASSAYRDKGHNEQFF. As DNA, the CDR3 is TGTGCCAGCTCAGCCTACAGGGATAAGGGACACAATGAGCAGTTCTTC.

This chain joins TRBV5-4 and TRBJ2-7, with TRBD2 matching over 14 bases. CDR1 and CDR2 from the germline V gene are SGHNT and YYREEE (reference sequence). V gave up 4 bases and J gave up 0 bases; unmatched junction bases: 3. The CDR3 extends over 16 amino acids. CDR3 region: CASSLGTSGSSYEQYF. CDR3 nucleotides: TGTGCCAGCAGCCTAGGGACTAGCGGGAGCTCCTACGAGCAGTACTTC.

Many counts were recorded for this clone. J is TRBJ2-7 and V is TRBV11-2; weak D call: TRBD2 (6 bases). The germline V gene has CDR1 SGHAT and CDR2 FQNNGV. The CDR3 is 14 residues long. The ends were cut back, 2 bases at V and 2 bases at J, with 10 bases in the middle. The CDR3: CASSLSTRPYEQYF. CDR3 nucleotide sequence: TGTGCCAGCAGCTTATCGACTAGACCCTACGAGCAGTACTTC.

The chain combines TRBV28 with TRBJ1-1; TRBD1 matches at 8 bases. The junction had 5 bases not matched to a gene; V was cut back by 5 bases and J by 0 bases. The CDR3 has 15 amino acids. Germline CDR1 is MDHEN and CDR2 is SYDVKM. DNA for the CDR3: TGTGCCAGCAGTGCCCGGACAGGGATGAACACTGAAGCTTTCTTT. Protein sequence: CASSARTGMNTEAFF. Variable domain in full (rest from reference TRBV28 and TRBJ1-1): DVKVTQSSRYLVKRTGEKVFLECVQDMDHENMFWYRQDPGLGLRLIYFSYDVKMKEKGDIPEGYSVSREKKERFSLILESASTNQTSMYLCASSARTGMNTEAFFGQGTRLTVV.

In DNA form, the CDR3 reads TGTGCCAGTAGTGCCCGACAGGGTAGCTCCTACAATGAGCAGTTCTTC. Amino acids: CASSARQGSSYNEQFF. The chain couples TRBV19 to TRBJ2-1; 7 bases align to TRBD1. This CDR3 has 16 residues. The junction had 7 bases not matched to a gene; V was cut back by 5 bases and J by 0 bases. The germline V gene encodes CDR1 LNHDA and CDR2 SQIVND (reference sequence).

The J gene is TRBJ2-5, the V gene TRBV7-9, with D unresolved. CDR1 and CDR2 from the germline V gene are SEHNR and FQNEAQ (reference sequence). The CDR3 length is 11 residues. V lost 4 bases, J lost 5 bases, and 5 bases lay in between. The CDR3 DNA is TGTGCCAGCAGCTCCGGGGAGACCCAGTACTTC. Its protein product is CASSSGETQYF.

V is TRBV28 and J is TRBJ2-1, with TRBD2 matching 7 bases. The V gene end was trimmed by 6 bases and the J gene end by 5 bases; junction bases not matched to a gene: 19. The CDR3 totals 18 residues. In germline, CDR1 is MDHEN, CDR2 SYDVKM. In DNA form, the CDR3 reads TGTGCCAGCAGCCCCTCGTTGGGCGTCCGGGACTACCACAATGAGCAGTTCTTC. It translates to CASSPSLGVRDYHNEQFF.

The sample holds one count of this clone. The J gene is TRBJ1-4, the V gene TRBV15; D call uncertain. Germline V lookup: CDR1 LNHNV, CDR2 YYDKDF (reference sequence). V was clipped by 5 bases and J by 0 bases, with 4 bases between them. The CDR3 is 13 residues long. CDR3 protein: CATSRATNEKLFF. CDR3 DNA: TGTGCCACCAGCCGTGCAACTAATGAAAAACTGTTTTTT. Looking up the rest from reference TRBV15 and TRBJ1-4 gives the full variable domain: DAMVIQNPRYQVTQFGKPVTLSCSQTLNHNVMYWYQQKSSQAPKLLFHYYDKDFNNEADTPDNFQSRRPNTSFCFLDIRSPGLGDTAMYLCATSRATNEKLFFGSGTQLSVL.

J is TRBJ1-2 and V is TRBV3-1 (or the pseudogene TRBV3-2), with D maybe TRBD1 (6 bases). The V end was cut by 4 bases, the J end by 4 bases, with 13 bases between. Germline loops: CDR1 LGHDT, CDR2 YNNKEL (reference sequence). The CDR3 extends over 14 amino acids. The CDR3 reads CASSPRGKTYGYTF. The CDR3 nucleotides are TGTGCCAGCAGCCCCAGGGGAAAGACCTATGGCTACACCTTC.

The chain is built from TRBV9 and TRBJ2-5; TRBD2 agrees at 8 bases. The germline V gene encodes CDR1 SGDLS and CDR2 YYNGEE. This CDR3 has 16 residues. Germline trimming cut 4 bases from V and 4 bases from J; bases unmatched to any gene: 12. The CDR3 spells CASSQTSGGRLETQYF. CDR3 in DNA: TGTGCCAGCAGCCAAACTAGCGGAGGGAGGCTAGAGACCCAGTACTTC.